This TCR beta chain was retrieved from a study of blood T cell repertoires in COVID-19. Study-level information: Sites in the United States, Italy and Spain provided acute and convalescent COVID-19 samples. Nucleic acid was either cDNA or gDNA, and it came from T cells, B-cell-depleted T cells, or PBMCs.

This CDR3 comprises 17 residues. The germline V gene encodes CDR1 SEHNR and CDR2 FQNEAQ (reference sequence). Losses at the gene ends were 5 bases for V and 6 bases for J; bases not matched to a gene: 15. Patients in Seattle were enrolled during active infection, then followed longitudinally. In the study's own analysis: Nucleated cell counts were estimated from reference gene primer amplification. Assay used: immunoSEQ multiplex PCR; TCRdb lists only in-frame clones, some missing. V and J calls and clone size are those listed in that table; D and trimming were worked out from the DNA. This sample has roughly 180,000 clones, with approximately 79% found just once.

The receptor's source is a woman aged 55-70 years with COVID-19, enrolled during active disease. The V gene is TRBV7-9, the J gene TRBJ2-2, with 7 nucleotides matching TRBD2. The sequencing sample was made of peripheral blood. This CDR3 is CASSPPTSASLAGELFF. As DNA, the CDR3 is TGTGCCAGCAGCCCCCCTACTAGCGCGAGCCTCGCCGGGGAGCTGTTTTTT.